This record covers a single T cell receptor beta chain. Its antigen is unidentified. Gene labels here are mouse ones. The missing CDR3 end, 1 residue past where the read stops, is filled in from the germline J gene. The entry originates in a study of tissue T cells after allogeneic stem cell transplantation. Trimming cost V 0 bases and J 3 bases, with 7 bases left between them. CDR1 LGHNA and CDR2 YSYQKL come from the germline V gene. The CDR3 spans 14 residues. Overall study results and limits: Tissue-detected TCR repertoire was only partly captured by blood and spleen T cells. Limitations included a small, clinically heterogeneous cohort and limited sampling depth. Anatomically similar tissues had similar TCR repertoires within each patient.

The method was immunoSEQ multiplex PCR; TCRdb's version includes in-frame clones alone and lacks a portion of them. The table includes 7,000 to 9,500 clones, about 63% detected once. The chain uses TRBV2 and TRBJ2-5; D is unresolved. Input material: blood. The sequence derives from a female BALB/c mouse in good health. Strain haplotype (MHC): H2-d. The CDR3 region is CASSQDSGQDTQYF. The covered CDR3 bases are TGTGCCAGCAGCCAAGATTCGGGGCAAGACACCCAGTAC. Full variable domain (remainder filled in from reference TRBV2 and TRBJ2-5): DPKIIQKPKYLVAVTGSEKILICEQYLGHNAMYWYRQSAKKPLEFMFSYSYQKLMDNQTASSRFQPQSSKKNHLDLQITALKPDDSATYFCASSQDSGQDTQYFGPGTRLLVL.